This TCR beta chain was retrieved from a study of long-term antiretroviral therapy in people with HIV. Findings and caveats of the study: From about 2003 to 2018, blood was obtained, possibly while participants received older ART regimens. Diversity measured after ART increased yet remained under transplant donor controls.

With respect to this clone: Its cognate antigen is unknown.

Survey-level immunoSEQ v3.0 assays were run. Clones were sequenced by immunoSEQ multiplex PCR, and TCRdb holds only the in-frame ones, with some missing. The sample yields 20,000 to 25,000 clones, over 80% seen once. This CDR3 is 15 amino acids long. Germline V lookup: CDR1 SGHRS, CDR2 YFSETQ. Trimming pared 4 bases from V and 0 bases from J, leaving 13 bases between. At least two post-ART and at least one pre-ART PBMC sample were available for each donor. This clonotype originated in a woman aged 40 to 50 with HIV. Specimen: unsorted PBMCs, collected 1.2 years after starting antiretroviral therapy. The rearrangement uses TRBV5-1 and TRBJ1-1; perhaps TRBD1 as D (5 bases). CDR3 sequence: CASSMTVFMNTEAFF. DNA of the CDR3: TGCGCCAGCAGCATGACAGTCTTCATGAACACTGAAGCTTTCTTT.